This entry features one TCR beta chain sequence. Its antigen remains unknown. This sample is part of a study of cytomegalovirus exposure and HLA in healthy donors. General study points: Cytomegalovirus status was reportedly diagnosed by the classifier with high specificity and sensitivity. The majority of CMV-associated TCR beta chains were reported as apparently HLA-restricted in a later analysis.

The study ran its PCR with 60 Vbeta and 13 Jbeta primers. The method was immunoSEQ multiplex PCR; TCRdb's version includes in-frame clones alone and lacks a portion of them. The top ten hold around a tenth of the sample, which has about 100,000 clones, roughly four fifths seen once. The CDR3 is made up of 18 amino acids. The receptor's source is a male donor in good health and CMV-seropositive. The chain has TRBV21-1 and TRBJ1-4. TRBV21-1 is marked as a pseudogene. The sequenced sample was PBMCs. The CDR3 loop is CVSSGRGIEGATNEKLFF. The CDR3 nucleotides are TGTGTCAGCAGCGGGCGGGGGATCGAGGGCGCAACTAATGAAAAACTGTTTTTT.